This T cell receptor (beta chain) was retrieved from a study of T cells in localized non-small cell lung cancer. The repertoire was sequenced with immunoSEQ multiplex PCR; TCRdb's copy has only in-frame clones and lacks some. The sample has about 76,000 clones, 65% to 85% seen once. Broader study findings: Adjacent lung exhibited a median of approximately 59 among the 100 most abundant tumor clones.

This clone was found a few times. Its specificity is unknown. The TCR comes from a female donor over 55 with stage I lung adenocarcinoma. The sequencing used peripheral blood, collected before any cancer treatment.

CDR3: CASSHMGGYGYTF. The CDR3 DNA follows: TGTGCCAGCAGCCACATGGGGGGCTATGGCTACACCTTC. The chain carries TRBV7-9 and TRBJ1-2; D might be TRBD1 (5 bases). Trimming left V 5 bases short and J 4 bases short, with 11 bases between. CDR3 length: 13 residues. Germline V gene data show CDR1 as SEHNR and CDR2 as FQNEAQ (reference sequence).